This T cell receptor beta chain was profiled in a study of T cells in localized non-small cell lung cancer. Study-level points and caveats: Tumor trailed uninvolved adjacent lung in T cell clonality, which peaked there. Among the top 100 tumor clones, a median 57 appeared in adjacent lung.

The method was immunoSEQ multiplex PCR; TCRdb's version includes in-frame clones alone and lacks a portion of them. The sample has about 19,000 clones, approximately 91% seen once. With V trimmed by 4 bases and J by 9 bases, 5 bases remained unmatched. The CDR3 runs to 13 residues. Germline V gene data show CDR1 as MNHNS and CDR2 as SASEGT. Turning to this clone: As yet, its antigen is unknown.

This material consisted of peripheral blood, taken before any cancer treatment. The receptor was derived from a woman aged 35 to 70 with stage I lung adenocarcinoma. The rearrangement links TRBV6-1 to TRBJ2-1, with 8 bases that match TRBD2. The CDR3 nucleotides read TGTGCCAGCAGTGCGAGCGGGAGCACTGAGCAGTTCTTC. This translates into CASSASGSTEQFF.